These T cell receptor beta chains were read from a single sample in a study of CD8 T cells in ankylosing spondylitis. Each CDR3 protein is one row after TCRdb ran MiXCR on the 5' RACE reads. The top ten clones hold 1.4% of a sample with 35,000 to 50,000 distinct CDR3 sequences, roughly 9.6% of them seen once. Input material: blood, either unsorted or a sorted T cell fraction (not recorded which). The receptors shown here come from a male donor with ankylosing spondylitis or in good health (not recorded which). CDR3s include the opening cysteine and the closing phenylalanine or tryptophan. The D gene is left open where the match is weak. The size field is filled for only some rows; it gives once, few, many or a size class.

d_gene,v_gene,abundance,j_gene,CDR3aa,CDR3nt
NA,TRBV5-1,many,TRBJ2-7,CASSLAVTVYEQYF,TGCGCCAGCAGCTTGGCAGTGACAGTCTACGAGCAGTACTTC
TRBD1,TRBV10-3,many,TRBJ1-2,CAIGPGGVSGYTF,TGTGCCATCGGTCCAGGGGGCGTGAGTGGCTACACCTTC
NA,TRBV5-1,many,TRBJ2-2,CASSLLGRGPAGELFF,TGCGCCAGCAGCTTGTTGGGACGTGGACCTGCCGGGGAGCTGTTTTTT
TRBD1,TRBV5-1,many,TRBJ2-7,CASGTEKSYEQYF,TGCGCCAGCGGGACAGAAAAAAGCTACGAGCAGTACTTC
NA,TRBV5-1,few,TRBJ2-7,CASSLGSGLAYEQYF,TGCGCCAGCAGCTTGGGTTCAGGTCTAGCCTACGAGCAGTACTTC
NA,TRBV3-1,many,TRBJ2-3,CASTSRGTDTQYF,TGTGCCAGCACCAGTAGAGGCACAGATACGCAGTATTTT
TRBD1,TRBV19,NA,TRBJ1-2,CASSFGTGSNYGYTF,TGTGCCAGTAGTTTCGGGACAGGGAGTAACTATGGCTACACCTTC
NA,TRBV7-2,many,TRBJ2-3,CASSQGHTDTQYF,TGTGCCAGCAGCCAGGGGCACACAGATACGCAGTATTTT
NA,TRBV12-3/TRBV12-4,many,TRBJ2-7,CASSSPRASEQYF,TGTGCCAGCAGTTCCCCCAGGGCCTCGGAGCAGTACTTC
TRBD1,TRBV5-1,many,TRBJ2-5,CASSLAGDRGETQYF,TGCGCCAGCAGCTTGGCGGGGGACAGGGGAGAGACCCAGTACTTC
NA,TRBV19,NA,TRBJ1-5,CASSIRVFLGNQPQHF,TGTGCCAGTAGTATCAGGGTTTTCCTGGGAAATCAGCCCCAGCATTTT
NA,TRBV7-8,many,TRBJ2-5,CASSLAPESSRAQYF,TGTGCCAGCAGCTTAGCCCCTGAGAGTTCTAGGGCCCAGTACTTC
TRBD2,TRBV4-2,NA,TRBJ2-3,CASSQVGGYTDTQYF,TGTGCCAGCAGCCAAGTGGGAGGGTACACAGATACGCAGTATTTT
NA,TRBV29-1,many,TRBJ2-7,CSVDGGDYEQYF,TGCAGCGTTGATGGAGGGGACTACGAGCAGTACTTC
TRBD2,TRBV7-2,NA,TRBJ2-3,CASSPQAGLSTDTQYF,TGTGCCAGCAGCCCCCAAGCGGGGCTTAGCACAGATACGCAGTATTTT
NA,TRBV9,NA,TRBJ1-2,CASSVSRGLGYTF,TGTGCCAGCAGCGTCAGCAGGGGTCTGGGCTACACCTTC
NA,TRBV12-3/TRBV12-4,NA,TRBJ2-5,CASSLGPTGRKTQYF,TGTGCCAGCAGTTTAGGCCCGACAGGGAGGAAGACCCAGTACTTC
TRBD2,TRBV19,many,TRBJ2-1,CASSKSGGSPYNEQFF,TGTGCCAGTAGTAAGAGCGGGGGGTCCCCCTACAATGAGCAGTTCTTC
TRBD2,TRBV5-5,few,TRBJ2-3,CASSFTYGLAGGLDTQYF,TGTGCCAGCAGCTTCACCTACGGACTAGCGGGGGGTCTAGATACGCAGTATTTT
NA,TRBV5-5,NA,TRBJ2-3,CASSLGPRRTDTQYF,TGTGCCAGCAGCTTGGGGCCCCGCCGCACAGATACGCAGTATTTT
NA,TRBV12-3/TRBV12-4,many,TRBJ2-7,CASSPPSYEQYF,TGTGCCAGCAGTCCTCCCTCCTACGAGCAGTACTTC
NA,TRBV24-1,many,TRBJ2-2,CATSDRVTGELFF,TGTGCCACCAGTGACAGGGTCACCGGGGAGCTGTTTTTT
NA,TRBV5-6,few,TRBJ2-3,CASSPEIQSGVPDTQYF,TGTGCCAGCAGCCCGGAGATCCAATCGGGCGTTCCAGATACGCAGTATTTT
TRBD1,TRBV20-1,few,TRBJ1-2,CSALPGQLANYGYTF,TGCAGTGCCCTCCCGGGACAGTTAGCTAACTATGGCTACACCTTC
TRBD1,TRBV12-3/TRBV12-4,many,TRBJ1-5,CASSRFRDSYSNQPQHF,TGTGCCAGCAGTCGATTCCGGGACAGCTATAGCAATCAGCCCCAGCATTTT
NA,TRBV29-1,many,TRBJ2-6,CSVEGDSGANVLTF,TGCAGCGTTGAGGGGGACTCTGGGGCCAACGTCCTGACTTTC
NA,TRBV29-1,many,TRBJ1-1,CSVGQGAEAFF,TGCAGCGTTGGGCAGGGTGCTGAAGCTTTCTTT
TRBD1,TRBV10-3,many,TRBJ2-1,CAISDRDRGSFSYNEQFF,TGTGCCATCAGTGATCGGGACAGGGGCTCTTTCTCCTACAATGAGCAGTTCTTC
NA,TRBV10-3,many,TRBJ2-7,CAIKPGRDHYEQYF,TGTGCCATCAAGCCGGGACGGGACCACTACGAGCAGTACTTC
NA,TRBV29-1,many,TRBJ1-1,CSVAGTLNTEAFF,TGCAGCGTTGCTGGGACCTTGAACACTGAAGCTTTCTTT
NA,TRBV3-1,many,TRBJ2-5,CASSRTEETQYF,TGTGCCAGCAGCCGGACGGAAGAGACCCAGTACTTC
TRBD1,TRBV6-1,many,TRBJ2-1,CASKPGQGNNNEQFF,TGTGCCAGCAAACCGGGACAGGGCAATAACAATGAGCAGTTCTTC
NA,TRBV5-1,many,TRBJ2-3,CASSLAFWGGTDTQYF,TGCGCCAGCAGCTTGGCCTTCTGGGGTGGCACAGATACGCAGTATTTT